A selection of T cell receptor beta chains follows, all from one sample in a study of blood T cell repertoires in COVID-19. Method: immunoSEQ multiplex PCR; TCRdb's copy keeps in-frame clones and lacks some. The sample carries about 370,000 clones, 75% to 90% recorded once. Sequencing was carried out using PBMCs or T cells enriched from blood (not recorded which). These receptors came from a young man who had recovered from COVID-19. Each CDR3 is given with its conserved first and last residue. D genes are given only for firm matches. For some rows the clone size is stated as once, few or many, or as a class when expanded; others skip it.

d_gene	j_gene	abundance	v_gene	CDR3aa	CDR3nt
-	TRBJ2-5	few	TRBV7-2	CASSSSGVAETQYF	TGTGCCAGCAGCTCATCGGGAGTGGCAGAGACCCAGTACTTC
TRBD1	TRBJ2-7	once	TRBV12-3/TRBV12-4	CASSFEGAREQYF	TGTGCCAGCAGTTTCGAGGGGGCGAGGGAGCAGTACTTC
TRBD1	TRBJ2-7	-	TRBV6-5	CASSSTRDRSYEQYF	TGTGCCAGCAGTTCTACTCGGGACAGATCCTACGAGCAGTACTTC
TRBD1	TRBJ1-2	-	TRBV18	CASSPRSRTGGEYGYTF	TGTGCCAGCTCACCAAGATCCAGGACAGGGGGCGAATATGGCTACACCTTC
TRBD1	TRBJ1-5	-	TRBV5-4	CASSRQGAGQPQHF	TGTGCCAGCAGCCGACAGGGGGCCGGGCAGCCCCAGCATTTT
TRBD1	TRBJ1-6	-	TRBV30	CAGSPGTACRVLHF	TGTGCCGGCAGTCCCGGGACAGCCTGTCGGGTCCTCCACTTT
-	TRBJ1-1	-	TRBV5-1	CASSLELNTEAFF	TGCGCCAGCAGCTTGGAACTAAACACTGAAGCTTTCTTT
-	TRBJ1-5	-	TRBV6-5	CASSLQAGQPQHF	TGTGCCAGCAGTTTACAGGCCGGACAGCCCCAGCATTTT
-	TRBJ1-2	-	TRBV28	CASSINTGSYGYTF	TGTGCCAGCAGTATTAATACAGGGAGTTATGGCTACACCTTC
-	TRBJ2-1	-	TRBV6-4	CASSDVAVLYNEQFF	TGTGCCAGCAGTGACGTAGCGGTACTGTACAATGAGCAGTTCTTC
TRBD1	TRBJ1-1	-	TRBV28	CASSPDREATEAFF	TGTGCCAGCAGCCCCGACAGGGAGGCCACTGAAGCTTTCTTT
TRBD2	TRBJ2-7	few	TRBV2	CASNGGSSYEQYF	TGTGCCAGCAATGGCGGGAGCTCCTACGAGCAGTACTTC
TRBD1	TRBJ1-2	-	TRBV28	CASSFYRGSPFNYGYTF	TGTGCCAGCAGTTTTTACAGGGGATCCCCCTTTAACTATGGCTACACCTTC
-	TRBJ2-4	-	TRBV15	CATSSRLGRGAKNIQYF	TGTGCCACCAGCAGTCGATTGGGTCGCGGAGCCAAAAACATTCAGTACTTC
-	TRBJ1-6	-	TRBV2	CATSADYNSPLHF	TGTGCCACGAGTGCCGACTATAATTCACCCCTCCACTTT
-	TRBJ2-3	once	TRBV7-2	CASSLFEGDTQYF	TGTGCCAGCAGCTTATTTGAGGGAGATACGCAGTATTTT
TRBD2	TRBJ2-1	-	TRBV10-3	CAISERGRENEQFF	TGTGCCATCAGTGAACGCGGGAGAGAAAATGAGCAGTTCTTC
-	TRBJ2-2	-	TRBV7-6	CASSLVISGELFF	TGTGCCAGCAGCTTAGTAATCAGCGGGGAGCTGTTTTTT
-	TRBJ1-2	-	TRBV6-5	CASRDDRSYGYTF	TGTGCCAGCAGGGATGACAGATCTTATGGCTACACCTTC
-	TRBJ1-5	-	TRBV7-2	CASSDSRGNQPQHF	TGTGCCAGCAGCGACTCCCGGGGGAATCAGCCCCAGCATTTT
TRBD1	TRBJ1-1	-	TRBV2	CASRDYRGREAFF	TGTGCCAGCAGAGATTACAGGGGGCGCGAAGCTTTCTTT
TRBD2	TRBJ2-3	-	TRBV18	CASSPFPGGRAGDTQYF	TGTGCCAGCTCACCATTCCCAGGCGGGAGGGCTGGAGATACGCAGTATTTT
TRBD2	TRBJ2-5	-	TRBV20-1	CSASSLAGKETQYF	TGCAGTGCTAGTAGTCTAGCGGGAAAAGAGACCCAGTACTTC
TRBD1	TRBJ2-3	-	TRBV5-1	CASSSRGQGVDTQYF	TGCGCCAGCAGCTCTAGGGGGCAGGGGGTCGATACGCAGTATTTT
-	TRBJ2-1	-	TRBV29-1	CSVIPLTGSYNEQFF	TGCAGCGTCATACCCCTGACTGGATCCTACAATGAGCAGTTCTTC
-	TRBJ2-7	-	TRBV5-1	CASSLAVQTQPGEQYF	TGCGCCAGCAGCTTGGCCGTGCAGACCCAACCGGGAGAGCAGTACTTC
-	TRBJ2-7	-	TRBV7-9	CASSQTGYEQYF	TGTGCCAGCAGCCAAACGGGGTACGAGCAGTACTTC
-	TRBJ1-2	-	TRBV7-9	CASSLGAGDGYTF	TGTGCCAGCAGCTTAGGGGCGGGGGACGGCTACACCTTC
TRBD1	TRBJ1-6	-	TRBV5-6	CASSFYGTGKSPLHF	TGTGCCAGCAGCTTCTACGGGACAGGGAAATCACCCCTCCACTTT
TRBD1	TRBJ1-6	-	TRBV14	CASSQAGGYNSPLHF	TGTGCCAGCAGCCAAGCAGGGGGGTATAATTCACCCCTCCACTTT
-	TRBJ2-2	-	TRBV6-5	CASSFGTSNTGELFF	TGTGCCAGCAGTTTCGGGACTTCGAACACCGGGGAGCTGTTTTTT
-	TRBJ2-1	-	TRBV6-5	CASSYGDTTNPNEQFF	TGTGCCAGCAGTTACGGCGACACCACAAACCCCAATGAGCAGTTCTTC
-	TRBJ2-2	-	TRBV29-1	CSVRRQDANTGELFF	TGCAGCGTCCGGCGACAGGACGCGAACACCGGGGAGCTGTTTTTT
-	TRBJ2-1	-	TRBV6-5	CASSSLANEQFF	TGTGCCAGCAGTTCACTAGCAAATGAGCAGTTCTTC
-	TRBJ1-2	-	TRBV30	CAWSNTGRGYTF	TGTGCCTGGAGTAATACAGGGCGCGGCTACACCTTC
-	TRBJ1-5	-	TRBV7-9	CASVRTDSNQPQHF	TGTGCCAGCGTTAGGACAGATAGCAATCAGCCCCAGCATTTT
TRBD2	TRBJ2-7	-	TRBV5-1	CASSAGDGLYEQYF	TGCGCCAGCAGCGCGGGGGACGGCCTCTACGAGCAGTACTTC
-	TRBJ1-3	few	TRBV5-1	CASSLVREHSEGGNTIYF	TGCGCCAGCAGCTTGGTCCGGGAGCACAGTGAGGGAGGAAACACCATATATTTT
-	TRBJ2-3	-	TRBV6-5	CASSYLILSSTDTQYF	TGTGCCAGCAGTTACCTCATACTTTCTAGCACAGATACGCAGTATTTT
-	TRBJ1-1	-	TRBV12-3/TRBV12-4	CASRDRSNTEAFF	TGTGCCAGCAGAGACAGGTCGAACACTGAAGCTTTCTTT
-	TRBJ2-3	-	TRBV15	CATSRGVISTDTQYF	TGTGCCACCAGCAGAGGTGTTATTAGCACAGATACGCAGTATTTT
TRBD1	TRBJ2-3	-	TRBV7-2	CASSFGQGADTQYF	TGTGCCAGCAGCTTCGGACAGGGTGCCGATACGCAGTATTTT
-	TRBJ2-7	-	TRBV6-1	CASSEGWGRYEQYF	TGTGCCAGCAGTGAAGGTTGGGGCCGGTACGAGCAGTACTTC
TRBD1	TRBJ2-7	few	TRBV18	CASSPDYLGTGSYEQYF	TGTGCCAGCTCACCAGACTATCTCGGGACAGGGTCTTACGAGCAGTACTTC
-	TRBJ1-5	few	TRBV4-1	CASSQETNSNQPQHF	TGCGCCAGCAGCCAAGAAACAAATAGCAATCAGCCCCAGCATTTT
TRBD2	TRBJ2-1	-	TRBV9	CASSGDGGTADEQFF	TGTGCCAGCAGCGGAGACGGGGGGACGGCGGATGAGCAGTTCTTC
TRBD1	TRBJ1-1	-	TRBV5-1	CASSLLGQANTEAFF	TGCGCCAGCAGCTTATTAGGACAGGCGAACACTGAAGCTTTCTTT